This passage covers 24 T cell receptor beta chains from one sample sequenced in a study of response to subunit inactivated influenza vaccine. TCRdb fed the RT-PCR reads into MiXCR, producing one record per CDR3 protein. The sample carries some 800,000 distinct CDR3 sequences, about 20% recorded once. Material: PBMCs from blood, obtained less than 6 days after vaccination. All receptors derive from a man aged 45-65 years who received an inactivated influenza vaccine.

This clonotype occurred a few times. The chain recombines TRBV12-3 or TRBV12-4 with TRBJ1-1, with D uncertain. The ends were cut back, 0 bases at V and 8 bases at J, with 10 bases in the middle. There are 13 residues in the CDR3. CDR3 nucleotide sequence: TGTGCCAGCAGTTTAGCCCCCACGATGGAAGCTTTCTTT. Amino acids: CASSLAPTMEAFF.

This clonotype has a handful of counts. The chain couples TRBV21-1 to TRBJ2-5; TRBD1, the D gene given by the table, was not confirmed from the DNA. TRBV21-1 is noted as a pseudogene. This CDR3 comprises 14 residues. CDR3 in amino acids: CASRAGTVKETQYF. As DNA, the CDR3 is TGTGCCAGCAGAGCCGGGACAGTGAAAGAGACCCAGTACTTC.

This clonotype was seen a handful of times. The chain has TRBV5-1 and TRBJ2-7, with a weak D call TRBD2 (6 bases). This CDR3 contains 15 residues. Trimming removed 4 bases at V and 5 bases at J, with 19 bases between. The V gene's germline CDR1 is SGHRS and CDR2 YFSETQ. In DNA form, the CDR3 reads TGCGCCAGCAGCAGCCAATCCGGGACTGTAGACGAGCAGTACTTC. Translation: CASSSQSGTVDEQYF.

The rearrangement uses TRBV6-2 or TRBV6-3 and TRBJ2-5, with D possibly TRBD2 on 6 matching bases. V was trimmed by 0 bases and J by 5 bases, leaving 16 bases between them. Germline V lookup: CDR1 MNHEY, CDR2 SVGEGT. The CDR3 length is 16 residues. The CDR3 loop is CASSYSTTQRAETQYF. In DNA, the CDR3 is TGTGCCAGCAGTTACTCGACAACCCAGCGGGCGGAGACCCAGTACTTC.

The chain has TRBV20-1 and TRBJ2-3; tentatively, D is TRBD2 (5 bases). V was clipped by 5 bases and J by 2 bases, with 14 bases between them. This CDR3 has 14 amino acids. From germline, CDR1 is DFQATT and CDR2 SNEGSKA (reference sequence). In DNA, the CDR3 is TGCAGTGCTCCTACTAGTGTAAACACAGATACGCAGTATTTT. The encoded protein is CSAPTSVNTDTQYF.

The chain links TRBV2 to TRBJ2-5, with 8 positions matching TRBD1. Germline lookup yields CDR1 SNHLY and CDR2 FYNNEI. Trimming cost V 1 base and J 4 bases; bases outside gene matches: 5. The CDR3 length is 15 residues. The CDR3 coding sequence is TGTGCCAGCAGTGAAGGGGGACAGGAAGGAGAGACCCAGTACTTC. This encodes CASSEGGQEGETQYF.

The chain is built from TRBV14 and TRBJ2-1; 9 nucleotides agree with TRBD2. The length of the CDR3 is 15 residues. V trimming: 4 bases; J trimming: 6 bases; junction bases outside the gene matches: 7. Germline V gene lookup returns CDR1 SGHDN and CDR2 FVKESK. The CDR3 here is CASSLPGLAFNEQFF. The CDR3 DNA reads as TGTGCCAGCAGCCTTCCTGGACTAGCGTTCAATGAGCAGTTCTTC.

This clonotype turned up a few times. The chain uses TRBV12-3 or TRBV12-4 and TRBJ1-1; D is unresolved. The CDR3 contains 14 residues. The V and J ends lost 2 bases and 2 bases respectively, with 9 bases between them. CDR3 protein: CASSLKRVNTEAFF. For the CDR3, the DNA is TGTGCCAGCAGTTTAAAGAGAGTAAACACTGAAGCTTTCTTT.

The chain couples TRBV6-2 or TRBV6-3 to TRBJ2-5; D is perhaps TRBD1 or TRBD2 (6 bases each). Germline V gene lookup returns CDR1 MNHEY and CDR2 SVGEGT. Trimming took 2 bases from V and 5 from J, leaving 15 bases between them. CDR3 length: 15 residues. The CDR3 sequence is CASSYPGAPGETQYF. The CDR3 bases are TGTGCCAGCAGTTACCCGGGGGCGCCTGGGGAGACCCAGTACTTC.

There are a few counts of this clonotype. The rearrangement joins TRBV20-1 to TRBJ1-5; 7 bases are shared with TRBD1. The germline V gene has CDR1 DFQATT and CDR2 SNEGSKA (reference sequence). V was clipped by 4 bases and J by 0 bases; unmatched bases: 6. The CDR3 is 15 residues long. The CDR3 region is CSAKQGTSSNQPQHF. The CDR3 DNA reads as TGCAGTGCTAAACAGGGGACCTCTAGCAATCAGCCCCAGCATTTT.

Only a few counts were recorded for this clonotype. The chain uses TRBV6-2 or TRBV6-3 and TRBJ2-7; D is undetermined. CDR1 is MNHEY and CDR2 is SVGEGT in the germline V gene. The V gene lost 2 bases and the J gene lost 2 bases, with 16 bases spanning the gap. CDR3 length: 16 residues. DNA for the CDR3: TGTGCCAGCAGTTACGGGTACACGGTCTCTCCCTACGAGCAGTACTTC. Amino acids: CASSYGYTVSPYEQYF.

The chain has TRBV6-5 and TRBJ2-1; D call uncertain. Germline V lookup: CDR1 MNHEY, CDR2 SVGAGI. This CDR3 comprises 14 residues. Trimming took 0 bases from V and 4 from J, leaving 7 bases between them. CDR3: CASSYSMGYNEQFF. The CDR3 DNA follows: TGTGCCAGCAGTTACTCGATGGGGTACAATGAGCAGTTCTTC.

The rearrangement joins TRBV7-2 to TRBJ1-2, with D possibly matching TRBD1 (6 bases). Per the germline V gene, CDR1 is SGHTA and CDR2 is FQGNSA. The CDR3 has 14 amino acids. V shed 2 bases and J shed 5 bases, with 12 bases lying between them. The CDR3 loop reads CASSLTNRDYGYTF. The CDR3 DNA is TGTGCCAGCAGCTTAACGAACAGGGATTATGGCTACACCTTC.

This clonotype has more than one count but fewer than ten. The genes are TRBV12-3 or TRBV12-4 and TRBJ2-5, with TRBD1 matching over 9 bases. This CDR3 spans 15 amino acids. Trimming at V came to 6 bases and at J to 4 bases, leaving 9 bases not matched to a gene. The CDR3 is CASRPYRGLGETQYF. CDR3 sequence (DNA): TGTGCCAGCAGACCTTACAGGGGGCTGGGAGAGACCCAGTACTTC.

This clonotype was observed a handful of times. The chain links TRBV7-7 to TRBJ2-1; D is uncertain. This CDR3 is built from 15 residues. Germline-derived CDR1 and CDR2 are SSHAT and FNYEAQ (reference sequence). V dropped 1 base and J dropped 0 bases, with 7 bases sitting between them. The CDR3 region is CASSLGHDSYNEQFF. CDR3 nucleotides: TGTGCCAGCAGCTTAGGCCATGACTCCTACAATGAGCAGTTCTTC.

A few counts support this clonotype. The V call is TRBV12-3 or TRBV12-4, the J call TRBJ2-3, with D maybe TRBD2 (5 bases). V was clipped by 6 bases and J by 4 bases, with 8 bases between them. The length of the CDR3 is 12 residues. CDR3 region: CASRRVADTQYF. In nucleotides, the CDR3 is TGTGCCAGCAGGAGGGTGGCAGATACGCAGTATTTT.

The CDR3 reads CSARDLIGRGGGEQFF. DNA for the CDR3: TGCAGTGCTAGAGATCTGATTGGGCGGGGGGGCGGTGAGCAGTTCTTC. The rearrangement uses TRBV20-1 and TRBJ2-1, with 9 bases lining up with TRBD2. The V segment lost 0 bases and the J segment 9 bases; nucleotides outside the gene matches: 12. CDR3 size: 16 residues. Germline V gives CDR1 DFQATT, CDR2 SNEGSKA (reference sequence).

On this clonotype: This is likely a read error, given that the CDR3 carries no conserved phenylalanine or tryptophan at its end. The J gene is TRBJ2-7, the V gene TRBV28; 15 bases match TRBD2. The CDR3 extends over 16 amino acids. The ends lost 5 bases at V and 4 bases at J; junction bases unmatched: 6. Per the germline V gene, CDR1 is MDHEN and CDR2 is SYDVKM. The CDR3 DNA reads TGTGCCAGCAGTCTCTCCGGGACTAGCGGGGGGTACGAGCAGTACCTC. It yields the protein CASSLSGTSGGYEQYL.

There are a few counts of this clonotype. This sequence joins TRBV7-2 and TRBJ1-2; perhaps TRBD1 as D (5 bases). Trimming shortened V by 7 bases and J by 1 base, and 16 bases separated the two germline ends. CDR3 length equals 15 residues. The germline V gene has CDR1 SGHTA and CDR2 FQGNSA. The CDR3 nucleotides read TGTGCCAGCACCCCCGGGGCATCCTATAACTATGGCTACACCTTC. This gives the protein CASTPGASYNYGYTF.

This clonotype was counted ten times or more. This chain connects TRBV27 to TRBJ1-1; unclear D gene. The CDR3 spans 15 residues. Between the trimmed V and J ends, which lost 6 bases and 0 bases, there was a span of 14 bases. The V gene's germline CDR1 is MNHEY and CDR2 SMNVEV (reference sequence). The CDR3 loop is CASSLGGPLNTEAFF. CDR3 DNA sequence: TGTGCCAGCAGCCTCGGTGGACCTTTGAACACTGAAGCTTTCTTT.

The chain carries TRBV7-9 and TRBJ2-1; 13 bases match TRBD2. The CDR3 sequence is 16 residues long. The trim removed 6 bases at V and 5 bases at J, leaving 7 bases unmatched. The germline gives CDR1 SEHNR, CDR2 FQNEAQ (reference sequence). As DNA, the CDR3 is TGTGCCAGCAGGCGCGGGACTAGCGGGACGGACAATGAGCAGTTCTTC. It codes for CASRRGTSGTDNEQFF.

This clonotype was seen a handful of times. The J gene is TRBJ2-7, the V gene TRBV12-3 or TRBV12-4; D perhaps matches TRBD2 (5 bases). V lost 5 bases and J lost 3, with 14 bases in between. The CDR3 is 14 residues long. Here the CDR3 reads CASSTPGNLYEQYF. CDR3 bases: TGTGCCAGCAGTACACCCGGGAACCTCTACGAGCAGTACTTC.

Only a few counts were recorded for this clonotype. The gene calls are TRBV24-1 and TRBJ2-3; possible D gene TRBD2, 5 bases. The CDR3 covers 13 residues. Per the germline V gene, CDR1 is KGHDR and CDR2 is SFDVKD. V lost 0 bases and J lost 6, with 6 bases in between. The CDR3 loop is CATSDLRRDTQYF. DNA of the CDR3: TGTGCCACCAGTGATTTGCGGAGGGATACGCAGTATTTT.

In this sample, this clonotype turned up a few times. The chain uses TRBV20-1 and TRBJ2-1, with D possibly TRBD1 on 6 matching bases. Germline V CDR1 and CDR2: DFQATT, SNEGSKA (reference sequence). Trimming shortened V by 6 bases and J by 12 bases, and 18 bases separated the two germline ends. This CDR3 has 12 amino acids. The CDR3 loop reads CSARRQAHWQFF. The CDR3 bases are TGCAGTGCCCGAAGACAGGCCCATTGGCAGTTCTTC.